This TCR beta chain was profiled in a study of T cells in Graves' hyperthyroidism and ophthalmopathy. There were TCR beta CDR3 regions amplified from RNA transcripts. The primer set for the first-round RT-PCR of the TCR CDR3 was HTBI. TCRdb reanalysed the multiplex PCR reads using MiXCR and keeps one entry per CDR3 protein. The sample lists 450,000 to 550,000 distinct CDR3 sequences, less than 25% seen once, with approximately 10% in the top ten. Disease lasting under 3 months, a NOSPECS grade of at least 4, and a Clinical Activity Score of at least 3 were features of the ophthalmopathy patients. Patients having uncontrolled infection, another autoimmune disease, pregnancy or lactation were not included. This clonotype has at least ten counts. The source material was blood. This clonotype was sampled from a woman aged 25 to 39 with Graves' ophthalmopathy.

The CDR3 here is CASSPTGWDNYGYTF. In DNA form, the CDR3 reads TGTGCCAGCAGCCCGACGGGGTGGGATAACTATGGCTACACCTTC. The chain links TRBV6-1 to TRBJ1-2, with D unresolved. CDR1 and CDR2 (germline): MNHNS, SASEGT. The CDR3 is 15 amino acids. Deletions cut 6 bases from V and 1 base from J, with 15 bases between.